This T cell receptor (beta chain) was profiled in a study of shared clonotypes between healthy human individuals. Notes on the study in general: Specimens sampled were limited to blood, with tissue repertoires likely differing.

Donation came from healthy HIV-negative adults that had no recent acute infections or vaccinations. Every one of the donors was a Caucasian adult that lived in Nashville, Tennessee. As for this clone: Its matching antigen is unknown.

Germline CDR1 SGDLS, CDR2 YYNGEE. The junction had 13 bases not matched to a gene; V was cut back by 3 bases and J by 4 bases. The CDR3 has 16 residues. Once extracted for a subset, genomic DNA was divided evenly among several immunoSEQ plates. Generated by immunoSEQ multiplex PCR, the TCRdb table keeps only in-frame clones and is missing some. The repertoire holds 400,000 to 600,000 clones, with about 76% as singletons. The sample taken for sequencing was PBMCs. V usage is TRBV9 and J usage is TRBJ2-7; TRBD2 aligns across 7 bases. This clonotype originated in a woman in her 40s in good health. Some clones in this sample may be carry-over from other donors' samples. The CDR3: CASSEEGREYIYEQYF. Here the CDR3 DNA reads TGTGCCAGCAGCGAAGAGGGGCGGGAGTATATATACGAGCAGTACTTC.